This is a list of T cell receptor beta chains from one sample in a study of control samples from healthy donors and cancer patients. Repertoires were generated with immunoSEQ multiplex PCR, while TCRdb's copy carries only in-frame clones and drops some. The repertoire holds approximately 89,000 clones, with around 85% as singletons. Material: blood. The receptors were sampled from a woman between 40 and 50 years old in good health. Each CDR3 is given with its conserved first and last residue. The order of the fields is V gene, clone size, CDR3 length, J gene, D gene, CDR3 protein, CDR3 DNA. A D gene is named only where the DNA matches it firmly. Size tells how often a clone was seen (once, few, many) or the class of an expanded clone, and some rows leave it out.

TRBV14	NA	14	TRBJ1-2	NA	CASSPWEGDYGYTF	TGTGCCAGCAGCCCCTGGGAGGGAGACTATGGCTACACCTTC
TRBV27	NA	14	TRBJ1-2	TRBD1	CASSPLGQGPGYTF	TGTGCCAGCAGTCCCCTTGGACAGGGTCCAGGCTACACCTTC
TRBV6-2/TRBV6-3	NA	15	TRBJ2-1	TRBD2	CASSRTRGGYNEQFF	TGTGCCAGCAGCCGAACGCGGGGGGGATACAATGAGCAGTTCTTC
TRBV11-3	NA	14	TRBJ1-6	NA	CASSLEGYNSPLHF	TGTGCCAGCAGCTTAGAAGGGTATAATTCACCCCTCCACTTT
TRBV27	few	13	TRBJ1-1	TRBD1	CASSLTGWTEAFF	TGTGCCAGCAGTCTGACAGGGTGGACTGAAGCTTTCTTT
TRBV11-3	NA	16	TRBJ2-3	NA	CASSSPTDPSTDTQYF	TGTGCCAGCAGCTCCCCGACAGATCCTAGCACAGATACGCAGTATTTT
TRBV3-1/TRBV3-2	NA	14	TRBJ1-6	NA	CASSQGTTNSPLHF	TGTGCCAGCAGCCAAGGGACAACCAATTCACCCCTCCACTTT
TRBV10-3	NA	17	TRBJ2-6	NA	CAISDSLSLAGANVLTF	TGTGCCATCAGTGACTCCCTCTCCCTCGCTGGGGCCAACGTCCTGACTTTC
TRBV27	NA	14	TRBJ2-5	NA	CASSSGAVGETQYF	TGTGCCAGCAGTTCCGGGGCAGTGGGAGAGACCCAGTACTTC
TRBV5-1	NA	13	TRBJ1-1	TRBD1	CASSSWTGGVSFF	TGCGCCAGCAGCTCCTGGACAGGGGGAGTGTCTTTCTTT
TRBV2	NA	14	TRBJ1-3	NA	CASSEWGPSDTIYF	TGTGCCAGCAGTGAATGGGGTCCCTCGGACACCATATATTTT
TRBV6-5	NA	16	TRBJ2-2	NA	CASSYRPGGDTGELFF	TGTGCCAGCAGTTACCGGCCAGGGGGGGACACCGGGGAGCTGTTTTTT
TRBV18	NA	18	TRBJ1-6	NA	CASSPVTLKSSYNSPLHF	TGTGCCAGCTCACCGGTAACGCTGAAGAGCTCCTATAATTCACCCCTCCACTTT
TRBV6-2/TRBV6-3	NA	15	TRBJ2-6	NA	CASSYGHLRANVLTF	TGTGCCAGCAGTTATGGGCATTTACGGGCCAACGTCCTGACTTTC
TRBV24-1	NA	20	TRBJ2-4	TRBD1	CATSDLGPGQPAGAKNIQYF	TGTGCCACCAGTGATTTGGGGCCGGGACAGCCGGCGGGAGCCAAAAACATTCAGTACTTC
TRBV5-1	few	14	TRBJ2-3	TRBD1	CASSPGQVTDTQYF	TGCGCCAGCAGCCCGGGACAGGTCACAGATACGCAGTATTTT
TRBV6-2/TRBV6-3	once	15	TRBJ2-5	NA	CASSSWGAQQETQYF	TGTGCCAGCAGTTCTTGGGGGGCCCAACAAGAGACCCAGTACTTC
TRBV5-1	NA	13	TRBJ1-1	NA	CASSLDPNTEAFF	TGCGCCAGCAGCTTGGACCCGAACACTGAAGCTTTCTTT
TRBV14	once	16	TRBJ2-3	TRBD1	CASSLDRASRTDTQYF	TGTGCCAGCAGCCTCGACAGGGCCTCAAGGACAGATACGCAGTATTTT
TRBV5-5	NA	15	TRBJ2-7	NA	CASSLVSQGVDEQYF	TGTGCCAGCAGCTTGGTGTCCCAGGGTGTGGACGAGCAGTACTTC
TRBV6-4	NA	17	TRBJ1-3	NA	CASSEVLGKRSGNTIYF	TGTGCCAGCAGTGAGGTTCTAGGGAAACGCTCTGGAAACACCATATATTTT
TRBV7-9	NA	11	TRBJ1-4	NA	CASSWGEKLFF	TGTGCCAGCAGTTGGGGGGAAAAACTGTTTTTT
TRBV13	NA	13	TRBJ2-7	NA	CASSPRGRGVQYF	TGTGCCAGCAGCCCAAGGGGGCGGGGAGTGCAGTACTTC
TRBV3-1/TRBV3-2	few	14	TRBJ1-2	NA	CASSREGSGYGYTF	TGTGCCAGCAGCAGGGAGGGGTCCGGGTATGGCTACACCTTC
TRBV25-1	NA	14	TRBJ1-2	NA	CASSELGTYYGYTF	TGTGCCAGCAGTGAACTGGGCACTTACTATGGCTACACCTTC
TRBV2	few	13	TRBJ2-7	TRBD2	CASKKRGSYEQYF	TGTGCCAGCAAAAAGCGGGGCTCCTACGAGCAGTACTTC
TRBV25-1	NA	15	TRBJ1-2	NA	CASSEFAGQSYGYTF	TGTGCCAGCAGTGAATTTGCCGGACAAAGCTATGGCTACACCTTC
TRBV13	NA	15	TRBJ2-3	TRBD1	CASSLRAPRGDTQYF	TGTGCCAGCAGCCTCCGGGCCCCCAGGGGGGATACGCAGTATTTT
TRBV3-1/TRBV3-2	NA	13	TRBJ2-7	NA	CASSQGAVYEQYF	TGTGCCAGCAGCCAAGGGGCCGTCTACGAGCAGTACTTC
TRBV11-3	once	12	TRBJ1-3	NA	CASSRQADTIYF	TGTGCCAGCAGCCGGCAGGCGGACACCATATATTTT
TRBV19	NA	16	TRBJ2-4	TRBD1	CARGTGKSLAKNIQYF	TGTGCCAGGGGGACAGGAAAAAGTCTAGCCAAAAACATTCAGTACTTC
TRBV7-2	NA	14	TRBJ1-3	NA	CASSYSGTGNTIYF	TGTGCCAGCAGCTACTCAGGGACCGGAAACACCATATATTTT
TRBV5-4	NA	15	TRBJ2-5	TRBD1	CASSLVETGGETQYF	TGTGCCAGCAGCTTGGTCGAGACAGGGGGAGAGACCCAGTACTTC
TRBV7-2	NA	14	TRBJ1-1	NA	CASSPEPTNTEAFF	TGTGCCAGCAGCCCGGAACCTACGAACACTGAAGCTTTCTTT
TRBV6-5	NA	12	TRBJ1-3	NA	CASRGGGNTIYF	TGTGCCAGCAGGGGTGGAGGAAACACCATATATTTT
TRBV27	few	13	TRBJ1-2	NA	CASSLRDGDGYTF	TGTGCCAGCAGTTTGAGGGATGGGGATGGCTACACCTTC
TRBV29-1	NA	13	TRBJ1-1	NA	CSVTQGTSTEAFF	TGCAGCGTTACTCAGGGGACCTCCACTGAAGCTTTCTTT
TRBV11-3	NA	16	TRBJ2-1	TRBD2	CASSPRGGGVLNEQFF	TGTGCCAGCAGCCCCCGTGGCGGGGGGGTATTGAATGAGCAGTTCTTC
TRBV3-1/TRBV3-2	NA	16	TRBJ1-2	TRBD1	CASSQTGVSGNYGYTF	TGTGCCAGCAGCCAGACAGGGGTATCGGGTAACTATGGCTACACCTTC
TRBV5-5	NA	13	TRBJ1-4	NA	CASSADSFEKLFF	TGTGCCAGCAGCGCGGACAGTTTCGAAAAACTGTTTTTT
TRBV7-9	NA	14	TRBJ1-1	NA	CASSSGRGETEAFF	TGTGCCAGCAGCTCGGGAAGGGGAGAAACTGAAGCTTTCTTT
TRBV4-3	NA	15	TRBJ2-1	TRBD2	CASSQWASGGDEQFF	TGCGCCAGCAGCCAGTGGGCTAGCGGGGGGGATGAGCAGTTCTTC
TRBV3-1/TRBV3-2	NA	13	TRBJ1-2	TRBD1	CASSDRGSYGYTF	TGTGCCAGCAGCGACAGGGGCAGCTATGGCTACACCTTC
TRBV19	NA	14	TRBJ1-6	TRBD1	CASRQGAVNSPLHF	TGTGCCAGCAGACAGGGGGCGGTTAATTCACCCCTCCACTTT
TRBV7-2	once	15	TRBJ2-7	TRBD1	CASSLGPGGTYEQYF	TGTGCCAGCAGCTTAGGCCCAGGGGGCACCTACGAGCAGTACTTC
TRBV7-2	NA	13	TRBJ1-5	NA	CASSLTQNQPQHF	TGTGCCAGCAGCCTGACCCAGAATCAGCCCCAGCATTTT
TRBV3-1/TRBV3-2	NA	13	TRBJ2-3	NA	CASSQDPGYTQYF	TGTGCCAGCAGCCAAGATCCCGGGTATACGCAGTATTTT
TRBV4-3	NA	13	TRBJ1-1	NA	CASSQERGPEAFF	TGCGCCAGCAGCCAAGAAAGGGGACCTGAAGCTTTCTTT
TRBV7-8	NA	18	TRBJ1-2	NA	CASSLERVGSVMGYGYTF	TGTGCCAGCAGCTTAGAACGCGTGGGTTCCGTTATGGGTTATGGCTACACCTTC
TRBV7-2	once	15	TRBJ1-1	NA	CASSPTFKIDTEAFF	TGTGCCAGCAGCCCAACCTTTAAAATCGACACTGAAGCTTTCTTT
TRBV19	NA	13	TRBJ2-1	TRBD2	CASSHRGGNEQFF	TGTGCCAGTAGTCACCGGGGGGGCAATGAGCAGTTCTTC